This TCR beta chain was retrieved from a study of blood T cell repertoires in COVID-19. Study-wide context: Donors in the United States, Italy and Spain gave samples during acute or convalescent COVID-19. In each case, the material was cDNA or gDNA derived from T cells, B-cell-depleted T cells, or PBMCs.

In the source study's methods: Reference gene primer amplification in the assay estimated nucleated cell counts. Repertoires were generated with immunoSEQ multiplex PCR, while TCRdb's copy carries only in-frame clones and drops some. That table supplies the V and J calls and clone size; D and trimming were determined from the DNA. The sample has some 200,000 clones, 86% seen once. This receptor was obtained from a woman between 65 and 79 years old with acute or convalescent COVID-19. Sample: peripheral blood.

CDR3 amino acids: CASSTGGHEAFF. The CDR3 coding sequence is TGTGCCAGTAGTACGGGGGGCCACGAAGCTTTCTTT. This chain uses TRBV19 with TRBJ1-1; D might be TRBD1 (6 bases). This CDR3 comprises 12 residues. CDR1 is LNHDA, CDR2 SQIVND, per germline (reference sequence). Trimming removed 4 bases from V and 8 bases from J, with 11 bases in between.